This T cell receptor (beta chain) was profiled in a study of post-analysis software for immune sequencing data. Study-wide context: Patients had relapsing-remitting, secondary progressive or progressive-relapsing multiple sclerosis; some lacked subtype.

Unique molecular identifiers were carried by the TCR beta cDNA libraries. TCRdb recomputed calls from the PCR reads with MiXCR, one row per CDR3 protein. The table lists more than 500,000 distinct CDR3 sequences, 34% of them singletons. Sequencing was carried out using blood. The receptor's source is a girl aged 2 to 17 with multiple sclerosis.

The CDR3 region is CASSRQPVVPWANVLTF. Here the CDR3 DNA reads TGTGCCAGCAGCCGTCAACCCGTCGTTCCTTGGGCCAACGTCCTGACTTTC. The chain couples TRBV3-1 to TRBJ2-6; D ambiguous. Trimming stripped 4 bases from V and 5 bases from J, with 18 bases between. Germline V gives CDR1 LGHDT, CDR2 YNNKEL (reference sequence). This CDR3 region has 17 residues.